Described below is a single T cell receptor (beta chain) sequence and its context. Trimming pared 3 bases from V and 0 bases from J, leaving 14 bases between. The germline V gene encodes CDR1 MDHEN and CDR2 SYDVKM. The CDR3 loop spans 16 amino acids. TCRdb's copy holds only in-frame clones and misses some; the assay was immunoSEQ multiplex PCR. Among 150,000 or so clones listed, 70% to 85% were seen once. This entry comes from a study of blood T cell repertoires in COVID-19. Study-wide background: Some COVID-19 samples were acute and others convalescent; all came from the United States, Italy and Spain. From T cells, B-cell-depleted T cells, or PBMCs came the material, which was cDNA or gDNA.

Sequencing was carried out using peripheral blood. The clonotype comes from a woman aged 45 to 65 with acute or convalescent COVID-19. The chain employs TRBV28 and TRBJ1-1, with a weak D call TRBD1 (6 bases). CDR3 residues: CASSLMGQTMNTEAFF. CDR3 in DNA: TGTGCCAGCAGTTTGATGGGACAAACAATGAACACTGAAGCTTTCTTT.